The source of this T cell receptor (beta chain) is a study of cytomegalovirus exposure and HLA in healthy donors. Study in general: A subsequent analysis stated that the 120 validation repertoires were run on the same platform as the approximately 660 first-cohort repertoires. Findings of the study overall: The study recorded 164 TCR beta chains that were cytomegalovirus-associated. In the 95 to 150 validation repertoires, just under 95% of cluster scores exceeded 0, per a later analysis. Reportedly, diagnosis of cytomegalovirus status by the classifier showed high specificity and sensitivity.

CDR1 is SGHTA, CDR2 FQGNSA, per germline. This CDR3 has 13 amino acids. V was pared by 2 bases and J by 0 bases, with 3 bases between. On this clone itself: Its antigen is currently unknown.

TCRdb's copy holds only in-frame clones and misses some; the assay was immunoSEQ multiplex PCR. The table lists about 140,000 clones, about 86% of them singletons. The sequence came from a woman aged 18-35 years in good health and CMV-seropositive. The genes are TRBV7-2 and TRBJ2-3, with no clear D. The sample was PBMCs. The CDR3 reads CASSLQSTDTQYF. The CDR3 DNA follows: TGTGCCAGCAGCTTACAGAGCACAGATACGCAGTATTTT. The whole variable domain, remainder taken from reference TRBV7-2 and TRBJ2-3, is GAGVSQSPSNKVTEKGKDVELRCDPISGHTALYWYRQSLGQGLEFLIYFQGNSAPDKSGLPSDRFSAERTGGSVSTLTIQRTQQEDSAVYLCASSLQSTDTQYFGPGTRLTVL.